Below are 22 T cell receptor beta chains sequenced from a single sample in a study of cytomegalovirus exposure and HLA in healthy donors. It was with 60 Vbeta and 13 Jbeta primers that the PCR ran. Data came from immunoSEQ multiplex PCR; TCRdb stores just in-frame clones and leaves some out. This table holds some 130,000 clones, more than 70% found once. The material sequenced was PBMCs. Receptors were obtained from a man aged 35 to 55 in good health and CMV-seronegative.

This clone was seen once. The chain joins TRBV5-6 to TRBJ1-2; D may be TRBD1 (5 bases). This CDR3 is built from 14 residues. CDR1 is SGHDT and CDR2 is YYEEEE in the germline V gene. V was trimmed by 3 bases and J by 7 bases, leaving 16 bases between them. CDR3 DNA: TGTGCCAGCAGCTACCCCGGGGGGGGGAGTGGCTACACCTTC. It encodes CASSYPGGGSGYTF.

This rearrangement joins TRBV7-2 to TRBJ1-1, with D unclear. CDR1 and CDR2 from the germline V gene are SGHTA and FQGNSA. The germline V and J ends were trimmed by 5 bases and 3 bases, with 10 bases remaining between them. The CDR3 totals 13 residues. The CDR3 bases are TGTGCCAGCAGCCCAAGCCGGGACACTGAAGCTTTCTTT. It translates to CASSPSRDTEAFF.

The J gene is TRBJ2-7, the V gene TRBV19, with a tentative D call TRBD1 (6 bases). Trimming took 5 bases from V and 3 from J, leaving 14 bases between them. Germline V gene lookup returns CDR1 LNHDA and CDR2 SQIVND (reference sequence). The CDR3 has 14 amino acids. CDR3 sequence: CASSWDINDYEQYF. The CDR3 region has the DNA TGTGCCAGTAGTTGGGACATTAATGACTACGAGCAGTACTTC.

This clone has only a few counts. The rearrangement uses TRBV7-3 and TRBJ2-1; possibly TRBD2 for D (5 bases). Per germline, CDR1 SGHTA and CDR2 FQGTGA. Trimming left V 0 bases short and J 4 bases short, with 13 bases between. The CDR3 contains 16 residues. As DNA, the CDR3 is TGTGCCAGCAGCTTAACCCCGCGGGCGCGTTACAATGAGCAGTTCTTC. Encoded protein: CASSLTPRARYNEQFF.

The chain carries TRBV5-5 and TRBJ1-5; no definite D call. Trimming stripped 0 bases from V and 3 bases from J, with 7 bases between. The germline V gene has CDR1 SGHKS and CDR2 YYEKEE (reference sequence). The length of the CDR3 is 14 residues. This chain's CDR3 is CASSLGELNQPQHF. The CDR3 bases are TGTGCCAGCAGCTTGGGTGAACTCAATCAGCCCCAGCATTTT.

The genes are TRBV29-1 and TRBJ2-7; TRBD1 might be the D (5 bases). CDR1 is SQVTM and CDR2 is ANQGSEA in the germline V gene. Between the trimmed V and J ends, which lost 2 bases and 5 bases, there was a span of 13 bases. The CDR3 is 13 amino acids. DNA of the CDR3: TGCAGCGTTGAAAGGGGCGGAAACAACGAGCAGTACTTC. Protein product: CSVERGGNNEQYF.

This clone turned up a few times. At the DNA level, this CDR3 is encoded by other sequences in the same sample as well. The V call is TRBV5-1, the J call TRBJ2-7, with 7 bases aligning to TRBD1. Germline CDR1 is SGHRS and CDR2 is YFSETQ. The CDR3 is 14 amino acids. The V gene end was trimmed by 0 bases and the J gene end by 2 bases; junction bases not matched to a gene: 2. The CDR3 nucleotides read TGCGCCAGCAGCTTGGGGGACAGAGCCTACGAGCAGTACTTC. This translates into CASSLGDRAYEQYF.

V usage is TRBV25-1 and J usage is TRBJ1-6; D unresolved. This CDR3 is 13 amino acids long. The V gene's germline CDR1 is MGHDK and CDR2 SYGVNS. Trimming removed 1 base from V and 7 bases from J, with 5 bases in between. CDR3: CASSESGNSPLHF. The CDR3 DNA sequence: TGTGCCAGCAGTGAATCGGGAAATTCACCCCTCCACTTT.

The CDR3 DNA follows: TGTGCCAGCAGCCCAAATTGGGACAGCCACACTGAAGCTTTCTTT. Amino acid sequence: CASSPNWDSHTEAFF. J is TRBJ1-1 and V is TRBV7-3, with 7 bases fitting TRBD1. CDR1 and CDR2 (germline): SGHTA, FQGTGA. V lost 5 bases and J lost 3; bases outside the gene matches: 9. This CDR3 is built from 15 residues.

The chain couples TRBV4-2 to TRBJ2-4, with 9 bases lining up with TRBD1. From germline, CDR1 is LGHNA and CDR2 YNFKEQ. The V gene end was trimmed by 3 bases and the J gene end by 0 bases; junction bases not matched to a gene: 3. The CDR3 spans 16 residues. The CDR3 spells CASSHTGGEAKNIQYF. DNA for the CDR3: TGTGCCAGCAGCCATACAGGGGGCGAAGCCAAAAACATTCAGTACTTC.

The rearrangement links TRBV29-1 to TRBJ2-3; 14 nucleotides match TRBD2. Germline V lookup: CDR1 SQVTM, CDR2 ANQGSEA. V trimming: 4 bases; J trimming: 3 bases; junction bases outside the gene matches: 3. The CDR3 loop spans 15 amino acids. The CDR3 sequence is CSVAGTSGGTDTQYF. The CDR3 nucleotides are TGCAGCGTTGCGGGGACTAGCGGGGGAACAGATACGCAGTATTTT.

The rearrangement joins TRBV28 to TRBJ1-4; weak D call: TRBD1 (6 bases). The CDR3 extends over 13 amino acids. Germline-derived CDR1 and CDR2 are MDHEN and SYDVKM. V gave up 5 bases and J gave up 5 bases, with 9 bases separating them. Written as DNA, the CDR3 is TGTGCCAGCAGTCGACAGGACAATGAAAAACTGTTTTTT. Amino acids: CASSRQDNEKLFF.

The V and J genes are TRBV9 and TRBJ2-2, with 8 bases identical to TRBD1. Trimming at V came to 1 base and at J to 3 bases, leaving 2 bases not matched to a gene. CDR1 SGDLS and CDR2 YYNGEE come from the germline V gene. This CDR3 has 15 amino acids. The CDR3 region is CASSVQGADTGELFF. CDR3 coding DNA: TGTGCCAGCAGCGTACAGGGGGCCGACACCGGGGAGCTGTTTTTT.

V usage is TRBV6-5 and J usage is TRBJ2-1, with D unclear. The CDR3 length is 13 residues. CDR1 and CDR2 (germline): MNHEY, SVGAGI. Trimming removed 4 bases at V and 2 bases at J, with 6 bases between. The CDR3 DNA is TGTGCCAGCAGTTTGACAACCTACAATGAGCAGTTCTTC. It specifies CASSLTTYNEQFF.

The chain combines TRBV4-3 with TRBJ2-5, with D possibly being TRBD1 (6 bases). The CDR3 covers 16 residues. The V gene lost 0 bases and the J gene lost 5 bases, with 16 bases spanning the gap. The germline V gene has CDR1 LGHNA and CDR2 YSLEER. CDR3 sequence reads: CASSQDLSAGDETQYF. CDR3 nucleotides: TGCGCCAGCAGCCAAGATCTTAGTGCAGGGGATGAGACCCAGTACTTC.

The chain uses TRBV7-6 and TRBJ2-2; 10 bases fit TRBD2. With V trimmed by 6 bases and J by 4 bases, 2 bases remained unmatched. The CDR3 contains 14 residues. Germline V CDR1 and CDR2: SGHVS, FNYEAQ. As DNA, the CDR3 is TGTGCCAGCAGTTCTAGCGGGAGCACCGGGGAGCTGTTTTTT. It yields the protein CASSSSGSTGELFF.

This chain connects TRBV29-1 to TRBJ1-1, with a possible D match to TRBD1 (6 bases). V dropped 7 bases and J dropped 3 bases, with 12 bases sitting between them. This CDR3 contains 12 residues. The germline V gene encodes CDR1 SQVTM and CDR2 ANQGSEA. The chain's CDR3 is CSGREGDTEAFF. The CDR3 DNA is TGCAGCGGCAGGGAGGGGGACACTGAAGCTTTCTTT.

CDR3 protein: CASSPQGSSSYNSPLHF. The CDR3 DNA reads TGTGCCAGCAGCCCACAGGGATCGAGCTCCTATAATTCACCCCTCCACTTT. The J gene is TRBJ1-6, the V gene TRBV9, with a weak D call TRBD1 (6 bases). Trimming left V 4 bases short and J 0 bases short, with 14 bases between. Germline CDR1 and CDR2: SGDLS and YYNGEE. The CDR3 contains 17 residues. The variable domain in full, completed from reference TRBV9 and TRBJ1-6, reads DSGVTQTPKHLITATGQRVTLRCSPRSGDLSVYWYQQSLDQGLQFLIQYYNGEERAKGNILERFSAQQFPDLHSELNLSSLELGDSALYFCASSPQGSSSYNSPLHFGNGTRLTVT.

V and J are TRBV27 and TRBJ1-1; D uncertain. With 5 bases removed from V and 0 bases from J, the gap between germline ends came to 13 bases. The CDR3 extends over 15 amino acids. Per germline, CDR1 MNHEY and CDR2 SMNVEV (reference sequence). The CDR3 DNA reads as TGTGCCAGCAGTCCCGACATAAACCTGAACACTGAAGCTTTCTTT. This codes for CASSPDINLNTEAFF.

J is TRBJ2-3 and V is TRBV6-5; weak D call: TRBD1 (6 bases). The CDR3 consists of 16 residues. V was pared by 3 bases and J by 6 bases, with 19 bases between. Germline V lookup: CDR1 MNHEY, CDR2 SVGAGI. DNA for the CDR3: TGTGCCAGCAGTTATACAGGGAAGGTGCATTTCGATACGCAGTATTTT. Translated: CASSYTGKVHFDTQYF.

The chain employs TRBV28 and TRBJ1-1; no firm D call. Germline V gene lookup returns CDR1 MDHEN and CDR2 SYDVKM. CDR3 length: 13 amino acids. Trimming left V 6 bases short and J 4 bases short, with 12 bases between. CDR3 amino acids: CASRWAAGTEAFF. The CDR3 DNA reads as TGTGCCAGCAGGTGGGCTGCGGGCACTGAAGCTTTCTTT. The whole variable domain, remainder taken from reference TRBV28 and TRBJ1-1, is DVKVTQSSRYLVKRTGEKVFLECVQDMDHENMFWYRQDPGLGLRLIYFSYDVKMKEKGDIPEGYSVSREKKERFSLILESASTNQTSMYLCASRWAAGTEAFFGQGTRLTVV.

The chain links TRBV7-2 to TRBJ2-7; TRBD2 aligns across 7 bases. With 0 bases clipped from V and 3 bases from J, the junction kept 5 bases outside the gene matches. CDR1 is SGHTA, CDR2 FQGNSA, per germline. The CDR3 length is 15 residues. This chain's CDR3 is CASSLAGGQIYEQYF. CDR3 DNA sequence: TGTGCCAGCAGCTTAGCGGGAGGGCAGATCTACGAGCAGTACTTC.